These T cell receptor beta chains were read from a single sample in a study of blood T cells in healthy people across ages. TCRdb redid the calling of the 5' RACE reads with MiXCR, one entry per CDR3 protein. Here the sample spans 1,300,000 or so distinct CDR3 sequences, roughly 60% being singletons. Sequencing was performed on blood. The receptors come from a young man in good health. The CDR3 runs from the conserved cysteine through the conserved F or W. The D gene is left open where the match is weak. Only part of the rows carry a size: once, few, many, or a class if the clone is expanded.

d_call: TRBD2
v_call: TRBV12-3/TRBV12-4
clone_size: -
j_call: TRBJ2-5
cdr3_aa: CASSFRAGGFYNEQYF
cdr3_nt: TGTGCCAGCAGCTTCAGAGCGGGGGGCTTCTACAATGAGCAGTACTTC

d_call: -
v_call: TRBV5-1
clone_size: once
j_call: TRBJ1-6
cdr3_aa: CASSFPARGSPLHF
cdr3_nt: TGCGCCAGCAGCTTTCCAGCCCGTGGATCACCCCTCCACTTT

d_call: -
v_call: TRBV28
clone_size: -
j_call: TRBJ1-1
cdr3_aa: CASSQARYTEAFF
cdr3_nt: TGTGCCAGCAGTCAAGCGCGGTACACTGAAGCTTTCTTT

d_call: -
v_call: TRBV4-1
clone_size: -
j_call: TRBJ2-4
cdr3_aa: CASSQDHSVLAKNIQYF
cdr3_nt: TGCGCCAGCAGCCAAGATCACAGTGTTCTAGCCAAAAACATTCAGTACTTC

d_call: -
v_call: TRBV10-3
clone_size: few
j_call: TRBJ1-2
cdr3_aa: CAISDQLGGSYGYTF
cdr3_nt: TGTGCCATCAGTGATCAACTCGGGGGCTCCTATGGCTACACCTTC

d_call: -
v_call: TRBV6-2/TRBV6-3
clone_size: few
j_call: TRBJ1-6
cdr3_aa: CASAATGSYNSPLHF
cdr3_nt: TGTGCCAGCGCTGCGACAGGTTCATATAATTCACCCCTCCACTTT

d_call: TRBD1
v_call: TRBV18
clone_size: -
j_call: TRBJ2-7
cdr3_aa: CASSRPGQGAGEQYF
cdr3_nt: TGTGCAAGCTCACGACCGGGACAGGGGGCGGGAGAGCAGTACTTC

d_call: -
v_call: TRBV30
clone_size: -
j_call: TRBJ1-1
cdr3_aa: CAWSVQIEAFF
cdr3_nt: TGTGCCTGGAGTGTTCAGATTGAAGCTTTCTTT

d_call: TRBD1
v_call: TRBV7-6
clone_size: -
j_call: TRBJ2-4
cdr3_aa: CASSLSQGNSEQYF
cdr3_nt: TGTGCCAGCAGCCTATCACAGGGGAACTCGGAGCAGTACTTC

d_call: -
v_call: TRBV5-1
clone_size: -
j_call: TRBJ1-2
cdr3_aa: CASSLAGARDPNGYTF
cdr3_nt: TGCGCCAGCAGCTTGGCAGGGGCTCGGGACCCTAATGGCTACACCTTC

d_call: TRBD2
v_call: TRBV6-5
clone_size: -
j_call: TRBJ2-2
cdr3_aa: CASSYSPGGPGGELFF
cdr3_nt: TGTGCCAGCAGTTACTCTCCGGGGGGGCCTGGCGGGGAGCTGTTTTTT

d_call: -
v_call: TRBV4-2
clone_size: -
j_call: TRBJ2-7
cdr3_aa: CASSQVASVHEQYF
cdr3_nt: TGTGCCAGCAGCCAAGTGGCCAGTGTTCACGAGCAGTACTTC

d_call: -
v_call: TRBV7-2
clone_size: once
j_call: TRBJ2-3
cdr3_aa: CASSESPATQYF
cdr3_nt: TGTGCCAGCAGCGAAAGCCCAGCAACGCAGTATTTT

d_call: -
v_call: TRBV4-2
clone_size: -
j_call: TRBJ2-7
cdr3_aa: CASSQEGAAPSYEQYF
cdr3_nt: TGTGCCAGCAGCCAAGAGGGAGCGGCCCCCTCCTACGAGCAGTACTTC

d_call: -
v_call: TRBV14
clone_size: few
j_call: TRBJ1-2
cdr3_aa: CASSQAQTYGYTF
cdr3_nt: TGTGCCAGCAGCCAAGCCCAAACCTATGGCTACACCTTC

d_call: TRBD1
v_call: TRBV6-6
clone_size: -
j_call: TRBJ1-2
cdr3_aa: CASTKQGAEVGGYTF
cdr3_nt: TGTGCCAGCACCAAACAGGGGGCAGAGGTTGGTGGCTACACCTTC

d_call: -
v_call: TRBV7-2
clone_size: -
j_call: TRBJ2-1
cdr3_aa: CASSPDQGGSLEQFF
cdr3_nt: TGTGCCAGCAGCCCGGACCAGGGGGGCTCACTGGAGCAGTTCTTC

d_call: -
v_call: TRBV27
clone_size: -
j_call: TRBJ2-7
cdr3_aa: CASSLSPDGSSYEQYF
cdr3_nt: TGTGCCAGCAGTTTGTCGCCAGACGGGAGCTCCTACGAGCAGTACTTC

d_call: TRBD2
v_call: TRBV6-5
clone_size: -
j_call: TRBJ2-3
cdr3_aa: CASSYQFRFSGENTDTQYF
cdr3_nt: TGTGCCAGCAGTTACCAATTCCGGTTTAGCGGGGAAAACACAGATACGCAGTATTTT

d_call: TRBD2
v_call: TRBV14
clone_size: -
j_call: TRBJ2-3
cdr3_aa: CASSHWTSADTQYF
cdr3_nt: TGTGCCAGCAGCCACTGGACTAGCGCGGATACGCAGTATTTT

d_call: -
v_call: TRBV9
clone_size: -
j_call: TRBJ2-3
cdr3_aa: CASSGVADILDTQYF
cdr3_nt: TGTGCCAGCAGCGGAGTAGCGGATATTTTAGATACGCAGTATTTT

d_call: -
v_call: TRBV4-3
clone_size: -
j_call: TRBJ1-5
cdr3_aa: CASSQVVGSNQPQHF
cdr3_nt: TGCGCCAGCAGCCAAGTTGTCGGAAGCAATCAGCCCCAGCATTTT

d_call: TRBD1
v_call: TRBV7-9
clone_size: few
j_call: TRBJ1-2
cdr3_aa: CASSLLQGDYGYTF
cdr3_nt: TGTGCCAGCAGCTTATTACAGGGGGACTATGGCTACACCTTC

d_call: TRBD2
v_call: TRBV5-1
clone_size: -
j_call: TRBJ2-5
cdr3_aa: CASSSGLAGAKETQYF
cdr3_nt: TGCGCCAGCAGCTCGGGACTAGCGGGTGCCAAAGAGACCCAGTACTTC

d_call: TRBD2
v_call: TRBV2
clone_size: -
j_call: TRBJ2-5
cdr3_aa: CASSLLLAGLETQYF
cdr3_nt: TGTGCCAGCAGCCTACTACTAGCGGGGTTAGAGACCCAGTACTTC

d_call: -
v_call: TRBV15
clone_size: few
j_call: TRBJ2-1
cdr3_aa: CATSRVRNNEQFF
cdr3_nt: TGTGCCACCAGCAGAGTCCGGAACAATGAGCAGTTCTTC

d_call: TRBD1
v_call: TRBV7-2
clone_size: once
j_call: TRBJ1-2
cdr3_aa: CASSLADRVPLNYGYTF
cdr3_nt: TGTGCCAGCAGCCTTGCCGACAGGGTCCCTCTTAACTATGGCTACACCTTC

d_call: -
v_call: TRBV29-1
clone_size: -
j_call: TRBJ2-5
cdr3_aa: CSVPGGGRWQYF
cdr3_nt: TGCAGCGTCCCAGGAGGCGGTCGTTGGCAGTACTTC

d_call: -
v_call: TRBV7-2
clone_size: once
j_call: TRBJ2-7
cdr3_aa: CASSPRSQYEQHF
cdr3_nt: TGTGCCAGCAGCCCCCGGAGCCAATACGAGCAGCACTTC

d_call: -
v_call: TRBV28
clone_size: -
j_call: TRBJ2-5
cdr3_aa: CASSSQTQGQETQYF
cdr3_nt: TGTGCCAGCAGTTCTCAGACACAGGGTCAAGAGACCCAGTACTTC

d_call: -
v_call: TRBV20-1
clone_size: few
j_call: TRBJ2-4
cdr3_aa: CSARGYSDPQYF
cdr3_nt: TGCAGTGCTAGGGGCTATTCGGACCCGCAGTACTTC

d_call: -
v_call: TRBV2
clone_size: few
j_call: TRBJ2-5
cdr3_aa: CASSRPFGPETQYF
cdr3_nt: TGTGCCAGCAGTCGGCCCTTCGGACCAGAGACCCAGTACTTC

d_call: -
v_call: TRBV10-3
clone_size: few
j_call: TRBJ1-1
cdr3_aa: CAISERGSLIEAFF
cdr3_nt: TGTGCCATCAGTGAGAGAGGCAGTTTGATTGAAGCTTTCTTT

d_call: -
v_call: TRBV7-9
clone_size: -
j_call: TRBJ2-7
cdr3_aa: CASSLAMAASYEQYF
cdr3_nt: TGTGCCAGCAGCTTAGCAATGGCCGCTTCCTACGAGCAGTACTTC

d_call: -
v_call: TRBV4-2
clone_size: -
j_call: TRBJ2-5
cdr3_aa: CASSQGYRAVQETQYF
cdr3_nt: TGTGCCAGCAGCCAAGGGTACAGGGCGGTGCAAGAGACCCAGTACTTC

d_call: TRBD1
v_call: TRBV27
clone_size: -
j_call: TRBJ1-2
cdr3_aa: CASSLYRGREGYTF
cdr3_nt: TGTGCCAGCAGTTTATACAGGGGGCGCGAAGGCTACACCTTC

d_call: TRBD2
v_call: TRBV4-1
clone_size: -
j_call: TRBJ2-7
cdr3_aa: CASSQEGRGRYVSYEQYF
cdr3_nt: TGCGCCAGCAGCCAAGAGGGTCGCGGGAGGTACGTCTCCTACGAGCAGTACTTC

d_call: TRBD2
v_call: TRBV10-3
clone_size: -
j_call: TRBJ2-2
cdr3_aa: CATGSGVTGELFF
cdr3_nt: TGTGCCACGGGTAGCGGGGTTACCGGGGAGCTGTTTTTT

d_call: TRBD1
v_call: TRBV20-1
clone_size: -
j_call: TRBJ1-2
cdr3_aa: CSARNTKGQGGIYGYTF
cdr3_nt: TGCAGTGCTAGAAATACTAAGGGACAGGGGGGAATCTATGGCTACACCTTC

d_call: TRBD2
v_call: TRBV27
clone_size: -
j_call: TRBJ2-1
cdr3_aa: CASSLGTSGLREQFF
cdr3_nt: TGTGCCAGCAGTTTAGGAACTAGCGGACTACGGGAGCAGTTCTTC

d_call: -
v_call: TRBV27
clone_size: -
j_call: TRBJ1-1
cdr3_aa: CASNPSRGVGEAFF
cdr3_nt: TGTGCCAGCAACCCATCGAGGGGCGTAGGTGAAGCTTTCTTT